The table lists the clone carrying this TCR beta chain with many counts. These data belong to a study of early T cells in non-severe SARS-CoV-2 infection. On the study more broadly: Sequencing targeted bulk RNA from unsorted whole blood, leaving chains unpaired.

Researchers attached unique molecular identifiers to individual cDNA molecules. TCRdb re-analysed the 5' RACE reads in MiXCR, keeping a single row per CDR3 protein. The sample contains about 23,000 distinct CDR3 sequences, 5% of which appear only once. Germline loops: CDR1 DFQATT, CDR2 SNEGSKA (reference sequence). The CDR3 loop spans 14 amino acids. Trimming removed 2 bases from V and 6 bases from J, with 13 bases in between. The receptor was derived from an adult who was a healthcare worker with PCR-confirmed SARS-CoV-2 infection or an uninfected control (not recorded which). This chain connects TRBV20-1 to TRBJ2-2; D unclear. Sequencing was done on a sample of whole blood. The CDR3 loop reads CSARRLDLSGELFF. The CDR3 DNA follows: TGCAGTGCTAGAAGGCTAGATCTTTCCGGGGAGCTGTTTTTT.